This T cell receptor (beta chain) was recovered during a study of shared clonotypes between healthy human individuals. Points from the study as a whole: Naive CD4 clonotype sharing across a few donors was 4% to 5%. A generally larger estimated richness was seen in naive subsets than in memory subsets.

The CDR3 is made up of 14 amino acids. The trim removed 1 base at V and 7 bases at J, leaving 5 bases unmatched. The germline V gene encodes CDR1 SGHNT and CDR2 YYREEE (reference sequence). Sorted subsets were amplified in replicate PCRs using around 200 ng DNA, around 30,000 T cell genomes. Data came from immunoSEQ multiplex PCR; TCRdb stores just in-frame clones and leaves some out. The sample lists roughly 2.4 million clones, 90% to 96% occurring once. A remark on this clone: Antigen specificity is unknown.

In the CD4+ fraction, cells were divided into CD45RA+ naive and CD45RA-negative memory subsets. The receptor was isolated from a man aged 18 to 30 in good health. Sequenced input: naive CD4+ T cells sorted from blood. Subset specified: CD45RA+ positively selected. The chain recombines TRBV5-4 with TRBJ2-7; 10 positions match TRBD2. The CDR3 reads CASSLTSGIGEQYF. CDR3 DNA: TGTGCCAGCAGCTTGACTAGCGGGATTGGAGAGCAGTACTTC.